These T cell receptor beta chains were read from a single sample in a study of tumor-infiltrating lymphocytes in localized non-small cell lung cancer. Generated by immunoSEQ multiplex PCR, the TCRdb table keeps only in-frame clones and is missing some. There are 9,000 to 13,000 clones in the sample; around 76% occur only once, and 15% to 20% lies in the top ten. Sequences were obtained from uninvolved lung tissue not adjacent to the tumor. These receptors originate from a human donor with non-small cell lung cancer. The CDR3 runs from the conserved cysteine through the conserved F or W. Fields, in order: CDR3 length, V gene, J gene, CDR3 protein.

>17|TRBV5-1|TRBJ1-4
CASSVRVGSYANEKLFF
>12|TRBV25-1|TRBJ1-5
CASSELGQPQHF
>15|TRBV27|TRBJ1-5
CASSYSSYSNQPQHF
>13|TRBV29-1|TRBJ2-5
CSVEGQGRETQYF
>15|TRBV6-1|TRBJ2-7
CASSAPGQGTYEQYF
>16|TRBV6-6|TRBJ1-5
CASSPRSGALNQPQHF
>15|TRBV19|TRBJ1-5
CASQKQAYSNQPQHF
>13|TRBV19|TRBJ1-2
CASSMGGTYGYTF
>13|TRBV5-4|TRBJ2-7
CASSLRDSNEQYF
>14|TRBV19|TRBJ1-2
CATANPGQGAGYTF
>15|TRBV6-1|TRBJ2-2
CASSLSAGGPGELFF
>15|TRBV19|TRBJ1-4
CASGSAGLRNEKLFF
>12|TRBV10-2|TRBJ2-1
CASGLLGRKPFF
>12|TRBV4-3|TRBJ2-7
CASSQGPGEQYF
>13|TRBV30|TRBJ1-1
CAWSRTGSTEAFF
>13|TRBV7-8|TRBJ2-3
CASSLAEGDTQYF
>13|TRBV11-3|TRBJ1-4
CASSLRGGEKLFF
>12|TRBV6-1|TRBJ2-7
CASTPNRDEQYF
>16|TRBV7-2|TRBJ2-3
CASSLLASGVRWGQYF
>15|TRBV5-1|TRBJ2-7
CASSQRDRGSYEQYF
>19|TRBV7-3|TRBJ2-6
CASSLTGLATVSGANVLTF
>17|TRBV5-6|TRBJ2-7
CASSLRSSGTGGYEQYF
>15|TRBV2|TRBJ2-1
CASSDRDRPYNEQFF
>12|TRBV19|TRBJ2-1
CASSMWGPEQFF
>14|TRBV7-9|TRBJ2-7
CASSYLDPSSEQYF
>13|TRBV6-5|TRBJ1-1
CASSFDLNTEAFF
>16|TRBV2|TRBJ1-4
CASSEGQRTRNEKLFF
>15|TRBV7-9|TRBJ1-1
CASSLAQGRDTEAFF
>13|TRBV7-9|TRBJ1-5
CASSLVGGQPQHF
>13|TRBV10-2|TRBJ1-5
CASGVDSTAPQHF
>17|TRBV5-6|TRBJ1-1
CASSFWRRTGGDTEAFF
>14|TRBV27|TRBJ1-1
CASSFRQANTEAFF
>15|TRBV5-1|TRBJ2-2
CASSLGSSVAGELFF
>13|TRBV29-1|TRBJ2-5
CSVLTGGKETQYF
>18|TRBV11-2|TRBJ2-2
CASSPRLAGGLAAGELFF
>12|TRBV30|TRBJ2-2
CAWNEGIGELFF
>14|TRBV7-2|TRBJ1-3
CASSLALSGNTIYF
>18|TRBV7-2|TRBJ2-2
CASSLVLGGRRNTGELFF
>14|TRBV5-1|TRBJ1-2
CASSLGTANYGYTF
>15|TRBV29-1|TRBJ2-7
CSVEIPGGLRYEQYF
>17|TRBV11-2|TRBJ2-1
CASSLGNPADPLTEQFF
>16|TRBV11-2|TRBJ2-5
CASSLDPGRRQETQYF
>15|TRBV6-5|TRBJ2-5
CASSYGRPDQETQYF
>14|TRBV7-8|TRBJ1-4
CASSSGGTNEKLFF
>18|TRBV7-2|TRBJ2-1
CASSFLPGLRSSYNEQFF
>15|TRBV4-1|TRBJ1-2
CASSQVAGGDYGYTF
>13|TRBV19|TRBJ1-1
CASDRGPNTEAFF
>14|TRBV5-1|TRBJ2-2
CASSRIPDTGELFF
>13|TRBV4-3|TRBJ2-5
CASSQEGWETQYF
>15|TRBV4-3|TRBJ2-7
CASSQEPGNSYEQYF
>11|TRBV6-1|TRBJ1-1
CASSSNTEAFF
>16|TRBV11-2|TRBJ2-4
CASSSQGFGAKNIQYF
>13|TRBV29-1|TRBJ2-3
CSVAGGSTDTQYF
>14|TRBV2|TRBJ2-1
CASKLAGGKFNQFF
>13|TRBV29-1|TRBJ2-5
CSVEFRPRETQYF
>16|TRBV6-6|TRBJ2-2
CATQGLDGVGTGELFF
>14|TRBV9|TRBJ2-6
CASSPSPGANVLTF
>15|TRBV19|TRBJ2-1
CASSMSGRVINEQFF
>15|TRBV4-3|TRBJ2-7
CASSQVALTGNEQYF
>16|TRBV7-6|TRBJ1-4
CASSSAGGVTNEKLFF